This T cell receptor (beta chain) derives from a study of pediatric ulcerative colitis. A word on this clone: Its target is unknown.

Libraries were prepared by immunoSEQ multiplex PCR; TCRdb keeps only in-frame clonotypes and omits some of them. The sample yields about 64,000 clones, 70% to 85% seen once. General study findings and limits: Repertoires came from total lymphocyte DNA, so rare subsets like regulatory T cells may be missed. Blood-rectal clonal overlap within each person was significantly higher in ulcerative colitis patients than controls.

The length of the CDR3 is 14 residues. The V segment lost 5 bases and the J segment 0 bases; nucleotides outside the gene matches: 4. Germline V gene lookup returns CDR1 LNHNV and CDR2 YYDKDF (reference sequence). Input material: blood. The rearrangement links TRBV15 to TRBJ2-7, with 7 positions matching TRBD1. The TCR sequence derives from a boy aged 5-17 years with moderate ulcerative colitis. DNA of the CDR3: TGTGCCACCAGCCTAGGGACAGCCTCCTACGAGCAGTACTTC. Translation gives CATSLGTASYEQYF.